This T cell receptor (beta chain) came from a study of blood T cell repertoires in COVID-19. The protocol was immunoSEQ multiplex PCR, while the TCRdb copy is restricted to in-frame clones and leaves out a portion. The sample holds some 110,000 clones, around 87% seen once. Sequenced: peripheral blood. The TCR was taken from a human donor in a cohort sampled during active COVID-19.

Here the CDR3 DNA reads TGTGCCAGCAGCTCCCGCCGAGCGGAAGAGACCCAGTACTTC. The encoded protein is CASSSRRAEETQYF. The chain joins TRBV5-4 to TRBJ2-5; D might be TRBD2 (5 bases). Germline V gene sequence: CDR1 SGHNT, CDR2 YYREEE (reference sequence). The CDR3 spans 14 residues. V gave up 3 bases and J gave up 3 bases, with 12 bases separating them.